The clone carrying this TCR beta chain has a single count. These data originate in a study of shared clonotypes between healthy human individuals. Clones were read by immunoSEQ multiplex PCR, and TCRdb kept only the in-frame ones, dropping some. Of around 2.3 million clones listed, almost 96% are singletons. The CDR3 totals 13 residues. Germline V lookup: CDR1 MNHEY, CDR2 SMNVEV (reference sequence). V was shortened by 8 bases and J by 6 bases, with 14 bases between the two germline ends. The clonotype comes from a man in his late teens or twenties in good health. V usage is TRBV27 and J usage is TRBJ1-5; TRBD1 is a possible D gene (5 bases). The specimen sequenced was naive CD4+ T cells sorted from blood. Subset indicated: CD45RA+ positively selected. CDR3 protein: CASGDRGVQPQHF. The CDR3, as DNA: TGTGCCAGCGGCGATAGGGGAGTTCAGCCCCAGCATTTT.